This T cell receptor (beta chain) was recorded in a study of T cell changes during pregnancy in multiple sclerosis. TCRdb keeps only in-frame clones here, not all; method: immunoSEQ multiplex PCR. The data contain some 45,000 clones, roughly 87% of them singletons. Trimming removed 4 bases from V and 4 bases from J; junction bases left unmatched: 6. Germline-derived CDR1 and CDR2 are SGHNT and YYREEE (reference sequence). The CDR3 totals 15 residues. The TCR comes from a female donor with multiple sclerosis, enrolled in a pregnancy study. The input for sequencing was CD4+ T cells from peripheral blood mononuclear cells, taken after pregnancy. The chain joins TRBV5-4 to TRBJ2-4; 9 bases map to TRBD1. Here the CDR3 DNA reads TGTGCCAGCAGCGGGGCGGACAGGGGAAAAAACATTCAGTACTTC. This encodes CASSGADRGKNIQYF.